This T cell receptor beta chain was captured in a study of blood T cell repertoires in COVID-19. Study at large: The United States, Italy and Spain provided the acute and convalescent COVID-19 samples. From T cells, B-cell-depleted T cells, or PBMCs came the material, which was cDNA or gDNA.

The ends lost 0 bases at V and 4 bases at J; junction bases unmatched: 14. Per the germline V gene, CDR1 is SGDLS and CDR2 is YYNGEE. There are 18 residues in the CDR3. Produced via immunoSEQ multiplex PCR; TCRdb's table is partial and in-frame only. The sample yields fewer than 250,000 clones, over 80% seen once. What was sequenced was peripheral blood. The source of this sequence is a woman aged 70 to 79 with active or convalescent COVID-19. The chain combines TRBV9 with TRBJ2-7; 9 nucleotides line up with TRBD2. CDR3 bases: TGTGCCAGCAGCGTAGGGGATAGCGGGGGCTCTATACCTTACGAGCAGTACTTC. This codes for CASSVGDSGGSIPYEQYF. The variable domain in full, completed from reference TRBV9 and TRBJ2-7, reads DSGVTQTPKHLITATGQRVTLRCSPRSGDLSVYWYQQSLDQGLQFLIQYYNGEERAKGNILERFSAQQFPDLHSELNLSSLELGDSALYFCASSVGDSGGSIPYEQYFGPGTRLTVT.